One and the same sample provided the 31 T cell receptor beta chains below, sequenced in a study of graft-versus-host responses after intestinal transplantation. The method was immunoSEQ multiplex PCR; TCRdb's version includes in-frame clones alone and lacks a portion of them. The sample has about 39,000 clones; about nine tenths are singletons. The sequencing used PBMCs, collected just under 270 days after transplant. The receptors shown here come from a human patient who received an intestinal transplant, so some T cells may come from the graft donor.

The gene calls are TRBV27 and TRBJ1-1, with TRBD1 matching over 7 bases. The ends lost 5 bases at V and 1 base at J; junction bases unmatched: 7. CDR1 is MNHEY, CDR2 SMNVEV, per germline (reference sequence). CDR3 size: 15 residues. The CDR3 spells CASSLLGGSNTEAFF. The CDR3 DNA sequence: TGTGCCAGCAGTCTGCTAGGGGGCTCGAACACTGAAGCTTTCTTT.

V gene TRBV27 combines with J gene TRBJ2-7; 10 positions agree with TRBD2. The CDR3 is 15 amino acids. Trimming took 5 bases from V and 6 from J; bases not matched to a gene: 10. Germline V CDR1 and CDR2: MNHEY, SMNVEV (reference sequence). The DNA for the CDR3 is TGTGCCAGCAGTCAATTAGCGGGGGGCCCCTCCGAGCAGTACTTC. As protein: CASSQLAGGPSEQYF.

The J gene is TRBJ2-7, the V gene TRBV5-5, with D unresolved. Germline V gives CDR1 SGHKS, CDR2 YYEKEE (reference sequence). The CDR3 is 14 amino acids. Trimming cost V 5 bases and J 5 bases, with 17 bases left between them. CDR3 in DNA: TGTGCCAGCAGTTTAGAATTGGGGTGGCACGAGCAGTACTTC. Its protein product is CASSLELGWHEQYF.

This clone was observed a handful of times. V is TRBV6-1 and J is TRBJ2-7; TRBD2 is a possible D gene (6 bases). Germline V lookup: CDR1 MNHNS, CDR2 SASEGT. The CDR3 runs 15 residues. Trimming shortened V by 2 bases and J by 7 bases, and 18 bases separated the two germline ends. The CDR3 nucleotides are TGTGCCAGCAGTGAAATGGACGGCGCAGGAGGGGAGCAGTACTTC. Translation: CASSEMDGAGGEQYF.

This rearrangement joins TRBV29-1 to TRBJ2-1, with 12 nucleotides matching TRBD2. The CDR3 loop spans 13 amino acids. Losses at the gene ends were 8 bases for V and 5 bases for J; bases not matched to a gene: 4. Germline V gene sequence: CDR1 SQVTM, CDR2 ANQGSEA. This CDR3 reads CSLRLAGDNEQFF. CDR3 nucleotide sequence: TGCAGCCTACGACTAGCGGGGGACAATGAGCAGTTCTTC.

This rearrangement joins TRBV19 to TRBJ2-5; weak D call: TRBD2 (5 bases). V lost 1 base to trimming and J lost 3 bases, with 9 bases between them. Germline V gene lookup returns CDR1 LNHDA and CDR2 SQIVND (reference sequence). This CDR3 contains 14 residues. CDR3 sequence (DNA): TGTGCCAGTAGTATAGTAGCCGGGGAAGAGACCCAGTACTTC. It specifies CASSIVAGEETQYF.

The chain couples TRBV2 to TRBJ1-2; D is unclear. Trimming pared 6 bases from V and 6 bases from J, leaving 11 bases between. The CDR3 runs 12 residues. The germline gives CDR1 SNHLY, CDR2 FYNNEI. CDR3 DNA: TGTGCCAGCAGGGTAGGGAGAGATGGCTACACCTTC. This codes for CASRVGRDGYTF.

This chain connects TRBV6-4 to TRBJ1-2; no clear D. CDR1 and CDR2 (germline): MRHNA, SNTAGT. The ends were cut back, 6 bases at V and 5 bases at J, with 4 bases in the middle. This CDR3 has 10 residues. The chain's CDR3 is CASRNYGYTF. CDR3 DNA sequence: TGTGCCAGCAGAAATTATGGCTACACCTTC.

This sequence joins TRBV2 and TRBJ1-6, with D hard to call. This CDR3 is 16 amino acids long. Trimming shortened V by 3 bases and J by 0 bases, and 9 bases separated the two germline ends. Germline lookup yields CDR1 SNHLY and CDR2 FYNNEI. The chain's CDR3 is CASSDYRSSYNSPLHF. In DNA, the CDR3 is TGTGCCAGCAGTGACTACAGAAGCTCCTATAATTCACCCCTCCACTTT. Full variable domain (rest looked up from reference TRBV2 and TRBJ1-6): EPEVTQTPSHQVTQMGQEVILRCVPISNHLYFYWYRQILGQKVEFLVSFYNNEISEKSEIFDDQFSVERPDGSNFTLKIRSTKLEDSAMYFCASSDYRSSYNSPLHFGNGTRLTVT.

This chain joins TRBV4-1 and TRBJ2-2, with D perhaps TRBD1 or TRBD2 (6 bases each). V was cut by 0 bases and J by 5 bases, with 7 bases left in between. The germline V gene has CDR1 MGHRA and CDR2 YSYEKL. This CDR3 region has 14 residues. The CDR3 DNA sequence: TGCGCCAGCAGCCAAGAAGGGGGGACCGGGGAGCTGTTTTTT. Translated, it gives CASSQEGGTGELFF.

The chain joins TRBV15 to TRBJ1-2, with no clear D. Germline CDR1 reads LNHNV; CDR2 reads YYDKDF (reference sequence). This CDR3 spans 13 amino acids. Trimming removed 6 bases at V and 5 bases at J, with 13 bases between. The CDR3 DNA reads TGTGCCACCAGGCCCGTGGATTCTTATGGCTACACCTTC. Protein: CATRPVDSYGYTF.

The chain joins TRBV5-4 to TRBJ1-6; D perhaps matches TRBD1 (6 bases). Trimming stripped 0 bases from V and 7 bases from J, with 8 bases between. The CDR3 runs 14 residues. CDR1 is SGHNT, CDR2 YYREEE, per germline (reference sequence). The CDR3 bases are TGTGCCAGCAGCTTGGAAGGGGGGAATTCACCCCTCCACTTT. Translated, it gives CASSLEGGNSPLHF. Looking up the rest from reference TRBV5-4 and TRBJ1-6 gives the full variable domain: ETGVTQSPTHLIKTRGQQVTLRCSSQSGHNTVSWYQQALGQGPQFIFQYYREEENGRGNFPPRFSGLQFPNYSSELNVNALELDDSALYLCASSLEGGNSPLHFGNGTRLTVT.

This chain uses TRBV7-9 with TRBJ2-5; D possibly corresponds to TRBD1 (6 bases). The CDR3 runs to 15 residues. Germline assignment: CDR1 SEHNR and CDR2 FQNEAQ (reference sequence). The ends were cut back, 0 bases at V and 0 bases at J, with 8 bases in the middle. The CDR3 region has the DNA TGTGCCAGCAGCTTAGCTTGGACAGACCAAGAGACCCAGTACTTC. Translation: CASSLAWTDQETQYF.

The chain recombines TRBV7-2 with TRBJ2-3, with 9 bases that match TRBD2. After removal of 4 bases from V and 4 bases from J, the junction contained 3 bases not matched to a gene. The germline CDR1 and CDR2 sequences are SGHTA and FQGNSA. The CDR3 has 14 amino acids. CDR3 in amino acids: CASSSGLAPDTQYF. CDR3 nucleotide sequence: TGTGCCAGCAGCTCGGGACTAGCCCCAGATACGCAGTATTTT.

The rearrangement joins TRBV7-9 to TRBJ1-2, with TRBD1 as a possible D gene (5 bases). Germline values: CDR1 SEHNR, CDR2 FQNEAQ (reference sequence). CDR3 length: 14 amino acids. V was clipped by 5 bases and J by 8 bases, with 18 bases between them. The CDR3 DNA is TGTGCCAGCAGCCCCCCGGGGGGGGAGAGCGGCTACACCTTC. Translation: CASSPPGGESGYTF.

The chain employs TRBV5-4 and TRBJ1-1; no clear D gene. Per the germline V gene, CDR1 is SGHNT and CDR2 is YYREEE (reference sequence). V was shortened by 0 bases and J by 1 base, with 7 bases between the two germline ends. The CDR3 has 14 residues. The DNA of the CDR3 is TGTGCCAGCAGCTTGGTTGCTGGGAACACTGAAGCTTTCTTT. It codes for CASSLVAGNTEAFF.

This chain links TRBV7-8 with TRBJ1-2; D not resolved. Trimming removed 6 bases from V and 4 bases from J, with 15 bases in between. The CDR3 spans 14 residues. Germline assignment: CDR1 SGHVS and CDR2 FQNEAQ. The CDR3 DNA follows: TGTGCCAGCAGTCCGACCGCATCCACCTATGGCTACACCTTC. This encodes CASSPTASTYGYTF.

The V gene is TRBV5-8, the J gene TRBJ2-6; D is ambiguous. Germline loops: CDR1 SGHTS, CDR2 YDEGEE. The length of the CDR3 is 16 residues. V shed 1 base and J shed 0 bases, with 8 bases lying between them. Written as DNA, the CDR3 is TGTGCCAGCAGCTTGTCGTACCGCTCTGGGGCCAACGTCCTGACTTTC. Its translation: CASSLSYRSGANVLTF.

In DNA form, the CDR3 reads TGTGCCAGCAGCTTGGCCCCAAGCGGGGCATGGAGGGATGAGCAGTTCTTC. This encodes CASSLAPSGAWRDEQFF. The chain recombines TRBV5-8 with TRBJ2-1; 7 nucleotides agree with TRBD2. The CDR3 runs 17 residues. Germline loops: CDR1 SGHTS, CDR2 YDEGEE. J gave up 8 bases and V 0 bases, and 14 bases lay outside the gene matches.

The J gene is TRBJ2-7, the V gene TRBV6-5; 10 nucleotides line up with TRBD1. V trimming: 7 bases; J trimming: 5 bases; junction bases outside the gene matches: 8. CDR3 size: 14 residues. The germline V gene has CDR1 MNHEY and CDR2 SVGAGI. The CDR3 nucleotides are TGTGCCAGCAAACCGGGACAGGGGCACCACGAGCAGTACTTC. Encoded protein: CASKPGQGHHEQYF.

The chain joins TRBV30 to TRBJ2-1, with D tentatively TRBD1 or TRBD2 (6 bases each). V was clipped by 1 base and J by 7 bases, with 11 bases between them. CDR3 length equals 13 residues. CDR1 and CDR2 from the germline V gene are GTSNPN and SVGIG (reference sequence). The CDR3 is CAWSAEGGNEQFF. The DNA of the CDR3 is TGTGCCTGGAGTGCTGAAGGGGGGAATGAGCAGTTCTTC.

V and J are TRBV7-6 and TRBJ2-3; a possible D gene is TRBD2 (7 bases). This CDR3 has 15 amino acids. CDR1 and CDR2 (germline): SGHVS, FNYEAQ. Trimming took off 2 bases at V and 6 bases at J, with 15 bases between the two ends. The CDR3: CASSLRGGRVDTQYF. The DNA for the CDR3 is TGTGCCAGCAGCTTAAGGGGGGGCCGGGTCGATACGCAGTATTTT.

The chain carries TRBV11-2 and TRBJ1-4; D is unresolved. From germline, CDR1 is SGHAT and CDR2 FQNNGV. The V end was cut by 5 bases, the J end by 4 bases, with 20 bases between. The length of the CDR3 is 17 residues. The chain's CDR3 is CASSPGRGRHRNEKLFF. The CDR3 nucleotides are TGTGCCAGCAGCCCAGGTCGCGGCCGACATCGTAATGAAAAACTGTTTTTT. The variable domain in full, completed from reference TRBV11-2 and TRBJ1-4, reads EAGVAQSPRYKIIEKRQSVAFWCNPISGHATLYWYQQILGQGPKLLIQFQNNGVVDDSQLPKDRFSAERLKGVDSTLKIQPAKLEDSAVYLCASSPGRGRHRNEKLFFGSGTQLSVL.

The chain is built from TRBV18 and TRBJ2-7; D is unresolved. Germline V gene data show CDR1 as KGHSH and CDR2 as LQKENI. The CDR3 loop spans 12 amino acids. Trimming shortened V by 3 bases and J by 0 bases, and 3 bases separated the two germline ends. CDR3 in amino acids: CASSPSSYEQYF. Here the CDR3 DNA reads TGTGCCAGCTCACCGAGCTCCTACGAGCAGTACTTC.

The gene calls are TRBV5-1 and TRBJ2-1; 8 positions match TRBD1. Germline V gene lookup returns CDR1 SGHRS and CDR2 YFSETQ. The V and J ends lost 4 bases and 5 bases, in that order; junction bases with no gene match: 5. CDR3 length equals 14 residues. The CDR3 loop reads CASSPRTGNNEQFF. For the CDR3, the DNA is TGCGCCAGCAGCCCCAGGACAGGGAACAATGAGCAGTTCTTC.

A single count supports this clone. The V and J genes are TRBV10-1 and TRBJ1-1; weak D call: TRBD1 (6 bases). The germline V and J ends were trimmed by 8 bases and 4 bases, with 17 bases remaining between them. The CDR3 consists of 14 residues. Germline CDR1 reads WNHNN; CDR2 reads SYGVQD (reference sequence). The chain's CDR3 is CASGNREVGTEAFF. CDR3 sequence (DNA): TGCGCCAGCGGAAACAGGGAGGTGGGCACTGAAGCTTTCTTT.

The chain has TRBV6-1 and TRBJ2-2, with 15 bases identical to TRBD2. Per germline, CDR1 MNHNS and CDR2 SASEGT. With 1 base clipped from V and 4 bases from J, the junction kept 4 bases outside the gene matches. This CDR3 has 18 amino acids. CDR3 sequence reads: CASSEGWTSGGATGELFF. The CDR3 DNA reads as TGTGCCAGCAGTGAAGGCTGGACTAGCGGGGGGGCCACCGGGGAGCTGTTTTTT.

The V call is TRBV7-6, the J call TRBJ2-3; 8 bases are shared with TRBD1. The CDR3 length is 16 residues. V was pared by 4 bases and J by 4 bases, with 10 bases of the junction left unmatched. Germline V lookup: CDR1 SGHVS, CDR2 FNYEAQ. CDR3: CASSSETGVYPDTQYF. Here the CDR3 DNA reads TGTGCCAGCAGCTCCGAGACAGGGGTGTATCCAGATACGCAGTATTTT.

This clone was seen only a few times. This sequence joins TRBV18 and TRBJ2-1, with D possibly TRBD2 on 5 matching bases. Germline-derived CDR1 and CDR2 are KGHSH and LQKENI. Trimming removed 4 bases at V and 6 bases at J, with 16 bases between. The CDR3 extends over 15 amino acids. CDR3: CASSHGSGLFNEQFF. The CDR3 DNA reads TGTGCCAGCTCACACGGTTCCGGACTTTTCAATGAGCAGTTCTTC.

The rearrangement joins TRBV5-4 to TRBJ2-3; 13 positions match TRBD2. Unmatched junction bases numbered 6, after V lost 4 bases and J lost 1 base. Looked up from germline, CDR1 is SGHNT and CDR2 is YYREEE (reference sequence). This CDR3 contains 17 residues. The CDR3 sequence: CASSHRTSGGGTDTQYF. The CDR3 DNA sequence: TGTGCCAGCAGCCATCGGACTAGCGGGGGTGGCACAGATACGCAGTATTTT.

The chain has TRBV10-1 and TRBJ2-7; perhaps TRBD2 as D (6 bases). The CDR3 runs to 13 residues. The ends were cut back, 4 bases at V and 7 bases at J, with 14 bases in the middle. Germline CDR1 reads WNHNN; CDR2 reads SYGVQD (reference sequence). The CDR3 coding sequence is TGCGCCAGCAGTGGACAGCTCGGAGGGGAGCAGTACTTC. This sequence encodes CASSGQLGGEQYF.